The rows below give T cell receptor beta chains drawn from one sample of a study of T-cell memory formation after mild COVID-19. From the 5' RACE reads, TCRdb called clonotypes with MiXCR, one entry per CDR3 protein. The sample has about 560,000 distinct CDR3 sequences, around 17% seen once. The sequenced sample consisted of PBMCs or a T cell subset sorted from them (not recorded which). Source of these receptors: an adult woman who had mild COVID-19 (a few samples of this study predate the infection). Cell type and time point are not known. CDR3s leave out the opening cysteine and the closing phenylalanine or tryptophan. Fields, in order: J gene, D gene, V gene, CDR3 protein. The D gene is left open where the match is weak.

j_gene: TRBJ1-2; d_gene: TRBD1; v_gene: TRBV25-1; CDR3aa: ASRPPTGYSPT
j_gene: TRBJ1-2; d_gene: .; v_gene: TRBV7-9; CDR3aa: ASSKLAGQEFYGYT
j_gene: TRBJ1-6; d_gene: TRBD1; v_gene: TRBV25-1; CDR3aa: ASSDSQGASNSPLH
j_gene: TRBJ1-2; d_gene: .; v_gene: TRBV7-3; CDR3aa: ASSSIFGNYGYT
j_gene: TRBJ1-5; d_gene: TRBD1; v_gene: TRBV10-3; CDR3aa: AISPDREANQPQH
j_gene: TRBJ2-3; d_gene: .; v_gene: TRBV18; CDR3aa: ASSPGTSDTQY
j_gene: TRBJ1-1; d_gene: .; v_gene: TRBV29-1; CDR3aa: RGLGGHPE
j_gene: TRBJ2-5; d_gene: TRBD2; v_gene: TRBV20-1; CDR3aa: SVIGSGGLAAETQY
j_gene: TRBJ2-1; d_gene: .; v_gene: TRBV5-5; CDR3aa: ASSLVSGVEQF
j_gene: TRBJ2-3; d_gene: TRBD1; v_gene: TRBV7-2; CDR3aa: ASSPTGYGTDTQY
j_gene: TRBJ2-5; d_gene: .; v_gene: TRBV24-1; CDR3aa: ATSDPGTSGKTQY
j_gene: TRBJ1-2; d_gene: .; v_gene: TRBV5-1; CDR3aa: ASSLGHPSPNYGYT
j_gene: TRBJ1-2; d_gene: .; v_gene: TRBV6-2/TRBV6-3; CDR3aa: ASNGQVTYGYT
j_gene: TRBJ1-6; d_gene: TRBD1; v_gene: TRBV7-6; CDR3aa: ASSVGQGGNSPLH